This T cell receptor (beta chain) was captured in a study of T-cell reconstitution after alpha-beta-depleted transplantation in children. Study-level results: Reportedly, alpha-beta T cells present about two months post-transplant originated from several hundred expanded clones of graft origin. The high TCRbeta diversity at day 60 in some patients came from surviving recipient T cells and thymic progenitors.

V lost 2 bases and J lost 2, with 13 bases in between. CDR1 is MGHRA and CDR2 is YSYEKL in the germline V gene. The CDR3 has 15 residues. This clonotype has at least ten counts. Its antigen remains unknown. Unique molecular identifiers were incorporated into the prepared TCRbeta library. TCRdb called the PCR reads again in MiXCR, with one record for every CDR3 protein. The sample carries approximately 290,000 distinct CDR3 sequences, more than 9% recorded once. The sample was peripheral blood, taken 180 days after TCRalphabeta/CD19-depleted stem cell transplant. The genes are TRBV4-1 and TRBJ2-7; D unclear. The sequence derives from a male patient aged 2 to 9 who had a stem cell transplant for chronic granulomatous disease, so the T cells may come from the graft donor. The DNA of the CDR3 is TGCGCCAGCAGCCAATCCGAACAGACCACCTACGAGCAGTACTTC. The encoded protein is CASSQSEQTTYEQYF.